Here is one T cell receptor beta chain with its context. Antigen unknown. Primers for the PCR totalled 60 Vbeta and 13 Jbeta. Repertoires were generated with immunoSEQ multiplex PCR, while TCRdb's copy carries only in-frame clones and drops some. Here the sample spans approximately 220,000 clones, over 75% being singletons. Everyone who donated was a healthy bone marrow donor. This sample is drawn from a study of cytomegalovirus exposure and HLA in healthy donors. Whole-study results and caveats: TCR beta chains associated with HLA were, in a later analysis, more clonally expanded than equally common others. Most TCR sequences showed up rarely, but some public TCRs showed up in many donors. It was likely that a cluster of highly shared sequence variants was a sequencing artifact.

The TCR sequence derives from a male donor in good health and CMV-seronegative. Sequencing used PBMCs.

The CDR3 here is CASSRQGSSAFF. CDR3 coding DNA: TGTGCCAGCAGTCGACAGGGGAGTTCAGCTTTCTTT. The chain carries TRBV5-6 and TRBJ1-1, with 8 bases aligning to TRBD1. Per the germline V gene, CDR1 is SGHDT and CDR2 is YYEEEE. Trimming took 5 bases from V and 10 from J; bases not matched to a gene: 7. There are 12 residues in the CDR3.